The 24 T cell receptor beta chains in this list originate from one sample, sequenced in a study of prognosis after radiotherapy for stage I lung cancer. Genomic DNA was subjected to two-round multiplex PCR for amplification of TCR beta CDR3. First-round PCR used primers specific to each TRBV and TRBJ gene. TCRdb re-derived calls from the multiplex PCR reads in MiXCR, one entry per CDR3 protein. The sample holds tens of thousands of distinct CDR3 sequences, about 41% seen once. Material: PBMCs, obtained before or after stereotactic body radiation therapy (not recorded which). These receptors were taken from a donor older than 45 with non-small cell lung cancer.

A word on this clonotype: A far bigger clonotype differs at one base, so this is likely a read error. The rearrangement uses TRBV12-3 or TRBV12-4 and TRBJ2-7; D gene ambiguous. The end of the DNA fits TRBJ2-5 better, so the J call may be wrong. This CDR3 has 15 amino acids. The CDR3 loop reads CASTLWVQIMETQYF. CDR3 DNA: TGTGCCAGCACCCTGTGGGTCCAGATCATGGAGACCCAGTACTTC.

This clonotype was detected only once. The chain recombines TRBV2 with TRBJ2-3; TRBD1 might be the D (5 bases). The CDR3 sequence is 12 residues long. V lost 7 bases and J lost 7, with 12 bases in between. Germline CDR1 is SNHLY and CDR2 is FYNNEI. CDR3 in DNA: TGTGCCAGCATTTTACAGGCGTATACGCAGTATTTT. Translation: CASILQAYTQYF.

J is TRBJ2-7 and V is TRBV11-2; D is unclear. CDR1 SGHAT and CDR2 FQNNGV come from the germline V gene. The CDR3 has 14 amino acids. V lost 3 bases and J 2 bases, leaving 11 bases between the germline ends. The CDR3 sequence: CASSFPLEPYEQYF. The CDR3 nucleotides read TGTGCCAGCAGCTTCCCGCTAGAACCCTACGAGCAGTACTTC.

This clonotype was recorded at least ten times. This chain uses TRBV20-1 with TRBJ2-7, with TRBD2 as a possible D gene (7 bases). The CDR3 runs to 17 residues. V was shortened by 4 bases and J by 1 base, with 23 bases between the two germline ends. Germline V gene data show CDR1 as DFQATT and CDR2 as SNEGSKA (reference sequence). CDR3 amino acids: CSANPGWRGGSSYEQYF. CDR3 coding DNA: TGCAGTGCTAACCCGGGGTGGAGGGGGGGCTCTTCCTACGAGCAGTACTTC.

This clonotype was seen at least ten times. The chain is built from TRBV30 and TRBJ2-7; D possibly matches TRBD1 or TRBD2 (6 bases each). Germline CDR1 and CDR2: GTSNPN and SVGIG (reference sequence). CDR3 length equals 14 residues. The germline V and J ends were trimmed by 1 base and 4 bases, with 14 bases remaining between them. In DNA, the CDR3 is TGTGCCTGGAGTGCCGGGGGCTTTGGGTACGAGCAGTACTTC. Translating it yields CAWSAGGFGYEQYF.

This clonotype occurred many times. The chain is built from TRBV19 and TRBJ1-2; 10 bases map to TRBD1. V lost 0 bases, J lost 7 bases, and 11 bases stayed unmatched. The CDR3 is 17 residues long. Germline assignment: CDR1 LNHDA and CDR2 SQIVND (reference sequence). The CDR3 nucleotides read TGTGCCAGTAGTATAGATCTCCTGACAGGGGGCGCCTCTGGCTACACCTTC. Its translation is CASSIDLLTGGASGYTF.

This clonotype was detected ten times or more. The chain is built from TRBV4-2 and TRBJ2-4; D not resolved. The CDR3 runs 16 residues. The germline V and J ends were trimmed by 1 base and 3 bases, with 13 bases remaining between them. Germline CDR1 LGHNA, CDR2 YNFKEQ. Here the CDR3 DNA reads TGTGCCAGCAGCCAAGTGGGTCCGGGCGGCAAAAACATTCAGTACTTC. Translation gives CASSQVGPGGKNIQYF.

This clonotype appeared many times. This chain uses TRBV15 with TRBJ2-3, with 7 bases that match TRBD2. V gave up 5 bases and J gave up 0 bases; unmatched junction bases: 5. Germline loops: CDR1 LNHNV, CDR2 YYDKDF (reference sequence). The length of the CDR3 is 15 residues. The CDR3 protein is CATSESGISTDTQYF. In DNA form, the CDR3 reads TGTGCCACCAGCGAAAGCGGGATTAGCACAGATACGCAGTATTTT.

The chain is built from TRBV6-1 and TRBJ1-5; 7 nucleotides agree with TRBD1. This CDR3 is 14 amino acids long. Trimming removed 0 bases from V and 7 bases from J; junction bases left unmatched: 3. Looked up from germline, CDR1 is MNHNS and CDR2 is SASEGT. CDR3 DNA sequence: TGTGCCAGCAGTGAAGCAGGGGGCGACCAGCCCCAGCATTTT. It specifies CASSEAGGDQPQHF.

The genes are TRBV6-2 or TRBV6-3 and TRBJ2-3, with 7 bases matching TRBD1. The CDR3 sequence is 13 residues long. J lost 5 bases, V lost 2 bases, and 1 base had no gene match. CDR1 is MNHEY and CDR2 is SVGEGT in the germline V gene. CDR3 residues: CASSYRTGDTQYF. CDR3 nucleotides: TGTGCCAGCAGTTACAGGACAGGAGATACGCAGTATTTT.

This clonotype was seen at least ten times. V is TRBV20-1 and J is TRBJ1-5; D uncertain. Per the germline V gene, CDR1 is DFQATT and CDR2 is SNEGSKA (reference sequence). This CDR3 has 11 amino acids. Trimming removed 6 bases at V and 9 bases at J, with 12 bases between. This chain's CDR3 is CSAQNLGPQHF. The CDR3, as DNA: TGCAGTGCCCAGAACTTGGGGCCCCAGCATTTT.

This clonotype has more than one count but fewer than ten. This may be a read error, as it is one base from a much larger clone. The chain joins TRBV19 to TRBJ2-6; a possible D gene is TRBD1 (6 bases). The ends were cut back, 1 base at V and 8 bases at J, with 12 bases in the middle. The germline gives CDR1 LNHDA, CDR2 SQIVND (reference sequence). CDR3 length: 15 amino acids. The CDR3 sequence: CASSIAGGWTNVLTF. CDR3 nucleotide sequence: TGTGCCAGTAGTATAGCTGGGGGCTGGACCAACGTCCTGACTTTC. The full variable domain, with the rest looked up from reference TRBV19 and TRBJ2-6, is DGGITQSPKYLFRKEGQNVTLSCEQNLNHDAMYWYRQDPGQGLRLIYYSQIVNDFQKGDIAEGYSVSREKKESFPLTVTSAQKNPTAFYLCASSIAGGWTNVLTFGAGSRLTVL.

This clonotype was observed at least ten times. The V gene is TRBV27, the J gene TRBJ2-1, with 7 bases lining up with TRBD2. Germline V gene sequence: CDR1 MNHEY, CDR2 SMNVEV (reference sequence). The CDR3 is 14 residues long. The J segment lost 4 bases and the V segment lost 5 bases, leaving 5 bases of the junction unmatched. The CDR3 protein is CASSTPGGYNEQFF. The CDR3 coding sequence is TGTGCCAGCAGTACCCCCGGGGGGTACAATGAGCAGTTCTTC.

The chain joins TRBV20-1 to TRBJ2-3; D is possibly TRBD1 or TRBD2 (6 bases each). CDR3 length: 14 residues. The germline V gene encodes CDR1 DFQATT and CDR2 SNEGSKA (reference sequence). With 0 bases removed from V and 4 bases from J, the gap between germline ends came to 11 bases. CDR3 in amino acids: CSAREGGWSDTQYF. The CDR3, as DNA: TGCAGTGCTAGAGAGGGGGGCTGGTCAGATACGCAGTATTTT.

This clonotype was found once. V and J are TRBV11-2 and TRBJ2-5; 8 positions agree with TRBD1. The CDR3 is 14 amino acids. Per the germline V gene, CDR1 is SGHAT and CDR2 is FQNNGV. The ends lost 5 bases at V and 4 bases at J; junction bases unmatched: 6. CDR3 residues: CASSKTGVAETQYF. As DNA, the CDR3 is TGTGCCAGCAGCAAGACAGGGGTGGCAGAGACCCAGTACTTC.

Note on this clonotype: A much more abundant neighbour one base away suggests this may be a read error. The rearrangement links TRBV6-2 or TRBV6-3 to TRBJ1-4; no definite D call. With 8 bases removed from V and 0 bases from J, the gap between germline ends came to 22 bases. The CDR3 is made up of 18 amino acids. Germline V CDR1 and CDR2: MNHEY, SVGEGT. CDR3 amino acids: CASSPTEAGVSTNEKLFF. DNA of the CDR3: TGTGCCAGCTCCCCTACAGAGGCCGGGGTGTCAACTAATGAAAAACTGTTTTTT.

There are many counts of this clonotype. The chain is built from TRBV15 and TRBJ1-4; D not resolved. This CDR3 is 16 amino acids long. The V end was cut by 0 bases, the J end by 7 bases, with 15 bases between. CDR1 is LNHNV, CDR2 YYDKDF, per germline (reference sequence). The CDR3 protein is CATSRDSAGESEKLFF. Written as DNA, the CDR3 is TGTGCCACCAGCAGAGATTCGGCCGGGGAGAGTGAAAAACTGTTTTTT.

With regard to this clonotype: One end of the junction is discordant with germline, which a read error may explain. The chain carries TRBV5-1 and TRBJ2-7, with D perhaps TRBD2 (6 bases). The germline V gene has CDR1 SGHRS and CDR2 YFSETQ. The CDR3 totals 16 residues. Here the CDR3 reads CASAQAGLGRSYDQYF. The CDR3 region has the DNA TGCGCCAGCGCGCAGGCGGGGCTGGGGAGATCCTACGATCAGTACTTC.

The chain couples TRBV12-3 or TRBV12-4 to TRBJ2-7; TRBD1 is a possible D gene (6 bases). The CDR3 loop spans 14 amino acids. V lost 6 bases and J lost 3, with 15 bases in between. CDR3 coding DNA: TGTGCCAGCAGCTCCGTGACAGGTCACTACGAGCAGTACTTC. It encodes CASSSVTGHYEQYF.

This clonotype was observed at least ten times. The V call is TRBV19, the J call TRBJ1-2, with D maybe TRBD1 (6 bases). Germline-derived CDR1 and CDR2 are LNHDA and SQIVND (reference sequence). The CDR3 has 14 amino acids. V shed 6 bases and J shed 2 bases, with 13 bases lying between them. This chain's CDR3 is CASSRRTDNYGYTF. CDR3 bases: TGTGCCAGTAGCCGGAGGACAGACAACTATGGCTACACCTTC.

This clonotype was recorded at least ten times. The chain joins TRBV12-3 or TRBV12-4 to TRBJ2-5, with 7 bases lining up with TRBD2. V lost 5 bases, J lost 12 bases, and 9 bases stayed unmatched. The CDR3 contains 12 residues. CDR3 region: CASSPSGTIKYF. The CDR3, as DNA: TGTGCCAGCAGTCCCTCCGGGACTATAAAGTACTTC.

With regard to this clonotype: A read error may be the cause here, since a much bigger clone is one base away. The V call is TRBV9, the J call TRBJ1-1; D is possibly TRBD1 (5 bases). The CDR3 sequence is 14 residues long. V was cut by 4 bases and J by 0 bases, with 10 bases left in between. Germline V gene sequence: CDR1 SGDLS, CDR2 YYNGEE. DNA of the CDR3: TGTGCCAGCAGCTCGGGGGTGATGAACACTGAAGCTTTCTTT. Amino acid sequence: CASSSGVMNTEAFF. The whole variable domain, filled in from reference TRBV9 and TRBJ1-1, reads DSGVTQTPKHLITATGQRVTLRCSPRSGDLSVYWYQQSLDQGLQFLIQYYNGEERAKGNILERFSAQQFPDLHSELNLSSLELGDSALYFCASSSGVMNTEAFFGQGTRLTVV.

This clonotype was counted between two and nine times. This may come from a read error, since a much larger clone is one base off. This sequence joins TRBV7-7 and TRBJ2-3, with 8 bases matching TRBD1. CDR1 and CDR2 (germline): SSHAT, FNYEAQ (reference sequence). The CDR3 contains 14 residues. The CDR3 spells CASSLGQGSDTQYF. The CDR3 bases are TGTGCTAGCAGCCTAGGACAGGGCTCAGATACGCAGTATTTT.

This clonotype was seen ten or more times. The chain recombines TRBV7-2 with TRBJ1-2; 7 positions agree with TRBD1. The length of the CDR3 is 15 residues. Germline trimming cut 4 bases from V and 4 bases from J; bases unmatched to any gene: 9. CDR1 is SGHTA, CDR2 FQGNSA, per germline. The CDR3 DNA follows: TGTGCCAGCAGCTCTTCCTCTACAGGGGCCTATGGCTACACCTTC. As protein: CASSSSSTGAYGYTF.